This T cell receptor (beta chain) was sequenced during a study of regulatory T cells in long-lasting Graves disease. Whole-study results and caveats: The study found persistent patients shared more public clonotypes (over 2,500) than new patients (roughly 880). Samples came from peripheral blood alone, without thyroid tissue.

The table lists this clonotype with many counts. Antigen specificity is unknown. The time point denotes: persistent/refractory GD, antithyroid drugs over 5 years with positive TRAb. RNA isolated from PBMCs was used to make the TCR library. One endocrinology department in Xi'an, China, was where patients came from. The EDTA tubes were filled with 7.5 to 9 milliliters of drawn peripheral blood. Combining iRepertoire HTBI primers with Arm-PCR of CDR3 regions, the authors built TCR beta libraries. Each CDR3 protein gets one entry after TCRdb re-called the multiplex PCR reads with MiXCR. The sample consists of over 450,000 distinct CDR3 sequences, around a fifth of them appearing once. V was clipped by 6 bases and J by 3 bases, with 8 bases between them. This CDR3 has 13 residues. Looked up from germline, CDR1 is MNHNS and CDR2 is SASEGT.

This receptor was obtained from a female donor with Graves disease. V is TRBV6-1 and J is TRBJ1-4; D unresolved. The sample consisted of peripheral blood mononuclear cells (PBMCs), taken when the disease was refractory, from a patient treated with antithyroid drugs. CDR3 DNA sequence: TGTGCCAGCAGGGACGGGTCTAATGAAAAACTGTTTTTT. Translation: CASRDGSNEKLFF.